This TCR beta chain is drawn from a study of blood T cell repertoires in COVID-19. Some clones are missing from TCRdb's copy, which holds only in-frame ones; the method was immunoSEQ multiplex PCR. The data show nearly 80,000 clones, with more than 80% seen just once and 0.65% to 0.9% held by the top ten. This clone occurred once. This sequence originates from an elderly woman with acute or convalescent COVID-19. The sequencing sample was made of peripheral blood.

The CDR3 DNA follows: TGCGCCAGCAGCTACTCCCCCGGGACTAGGGACAATGAGCAGTTCTTC. Amino acids: CASSYSPGTRDNEQFF. V and J are TRBV5-1 and TRBJ2-1; 8 bases match TRBD2. The germline gives CDR1 SGHRS, CDR2 YFSETQ. The ends lost 3 bases at V and 5 bases at J; junction bases unmatched: 10. This CDR3 comprises 16 residues.